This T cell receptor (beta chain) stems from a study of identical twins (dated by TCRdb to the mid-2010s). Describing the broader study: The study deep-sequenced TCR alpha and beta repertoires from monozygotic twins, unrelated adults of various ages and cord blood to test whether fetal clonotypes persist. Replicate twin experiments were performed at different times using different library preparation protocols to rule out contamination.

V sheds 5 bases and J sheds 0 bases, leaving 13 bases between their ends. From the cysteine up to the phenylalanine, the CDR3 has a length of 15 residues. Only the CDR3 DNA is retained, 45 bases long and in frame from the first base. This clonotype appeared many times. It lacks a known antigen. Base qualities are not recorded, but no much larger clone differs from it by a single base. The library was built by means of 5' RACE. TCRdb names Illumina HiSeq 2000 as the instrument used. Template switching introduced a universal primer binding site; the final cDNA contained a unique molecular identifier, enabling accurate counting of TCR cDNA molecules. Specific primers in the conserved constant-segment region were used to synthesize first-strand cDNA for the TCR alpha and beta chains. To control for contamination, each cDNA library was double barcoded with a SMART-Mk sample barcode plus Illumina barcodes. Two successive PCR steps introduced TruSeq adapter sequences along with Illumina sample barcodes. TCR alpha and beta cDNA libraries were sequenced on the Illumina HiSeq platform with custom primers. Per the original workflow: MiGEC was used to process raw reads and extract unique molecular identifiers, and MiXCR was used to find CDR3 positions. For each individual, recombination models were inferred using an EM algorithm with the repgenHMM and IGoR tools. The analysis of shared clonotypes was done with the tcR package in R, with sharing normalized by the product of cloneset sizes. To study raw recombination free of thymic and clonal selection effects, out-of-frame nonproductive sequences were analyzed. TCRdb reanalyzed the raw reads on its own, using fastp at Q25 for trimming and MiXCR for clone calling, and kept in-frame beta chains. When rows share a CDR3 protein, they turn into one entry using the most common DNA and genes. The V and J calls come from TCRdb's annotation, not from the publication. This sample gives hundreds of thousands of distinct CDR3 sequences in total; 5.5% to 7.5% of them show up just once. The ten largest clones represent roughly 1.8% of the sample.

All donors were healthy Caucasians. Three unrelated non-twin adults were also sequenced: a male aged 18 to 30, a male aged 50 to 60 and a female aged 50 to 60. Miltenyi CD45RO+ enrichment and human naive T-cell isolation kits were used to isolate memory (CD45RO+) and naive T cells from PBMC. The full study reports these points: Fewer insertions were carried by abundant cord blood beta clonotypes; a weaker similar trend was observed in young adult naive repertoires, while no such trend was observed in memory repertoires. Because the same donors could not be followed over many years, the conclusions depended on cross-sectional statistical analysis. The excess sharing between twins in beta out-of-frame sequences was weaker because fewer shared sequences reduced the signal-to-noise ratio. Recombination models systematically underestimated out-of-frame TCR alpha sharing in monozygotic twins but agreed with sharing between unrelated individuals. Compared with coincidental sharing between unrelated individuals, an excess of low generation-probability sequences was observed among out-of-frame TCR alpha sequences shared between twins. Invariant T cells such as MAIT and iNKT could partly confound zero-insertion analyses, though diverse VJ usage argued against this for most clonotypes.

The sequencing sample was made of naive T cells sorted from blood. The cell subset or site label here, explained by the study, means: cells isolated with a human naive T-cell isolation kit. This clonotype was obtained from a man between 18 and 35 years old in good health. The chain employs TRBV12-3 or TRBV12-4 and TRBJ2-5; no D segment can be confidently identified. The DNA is TGTGCCAGCAGTCTCCAAGGACCATACCAAGAGACCCAGTACTTC. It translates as CASSLQGPYQETQYF.